Below are 19 T cell receptor beta chains sequenced from a single sample in a study of vaccination and CD4 T cells after COVID-19. Regarding treatment: approximately nine-day PBMC culture with coronavirus spike peptide pools or control peptides (ViraFEST assay). No antigen has been identified for these receptors. The Oncomine TCR Beta short-read assay sequenced DNA from cultured CD4+ T cells. TCRdb re-derived calls from the PCR reads in MiXCR, one entry per CDR3 protein. The table shows 18,000 or so distinct CDR3 sequences, with 40% to 50% occurring only once. Sequencing used CD4+ T cells from blood, cultured in vitro, obtained before SARS-CoV-2 vaccination. The receptors come from a human donor who had recovered from COVID-19.

This clonotype has more than one count but fewer than ten. This sequence joins TRBV10-2 and TRBJ2-7, with TRBD1 matching over 12 bases. This CDR3 region has 14 residues. Germline V CDR1 and CDR2: WSHSY, SAAADI. Trimming took 7 bases from V and 3 from J; bases not matched to a gene: 4. CDR3 in amino acids: CASTGTGGIYEQYF. The CDR3, as DNA: TGCGCCAGCACCGGGACAGGGGGCATCTACGAGCAGTACTTC.

This clonotype was seen a handful of times. The rearrangement links TRBV7-9 to TRBJ2-2, with a tentative D call TRBD1 (5 bases). Per the germline V gene, CDR1 is SEHNR and CDR2 is FQNEAQ (reference sequence). V was cut by 1 base and J by 3 bases, with 12 bases left in between. The CDR3 extends over 16 amino acids. CDR3 residues: CASSLGGIGDTGELFF. The CDR3 DNA reads as TGTGCCAGCAGCTTAGGTGGAATAGGGGACACCGGGGAGCTGTTTTTT.

This clonotype was recorded a few times. The chain links TRBV7-8 to TRBJ1-1; D not resolved. In germline, CDR1 is SGHVS, CDR2 FQNEAQ. The CDR3 totals 14 residues. V was shortened by 3 bases and J by 2 bases, with 10 bases between the two germline ends. This chain's CDR3 is CASSFQPINTEAFF. The CDR3 DNA is TGTGCCAGCAGCTTTCAGCCTATTAACACTGAAGCTTTCTTT.

The rearrangement uses TRBV5-1 and TRBJ1-1; no clear D. The V end was cut by 4 bases, the J end by 2 bases, with 12 bases between. This CDR3 has 14 residues. Looked up from germline, CDR1 is SGHRS and CDR2 is YFSETQ. CDR3 in DNA: TGCGCCAGCAGCCCCTCGGGGAAAAACACTGAAGCTTTCTTT. It codes for CASSPSGKNTEAFF.

V and J are TRBV7-2 and TRBJ2-7; D is unclear. The V gene's germline CDR1 is SGHTA and CDR2 FQGNSA. Trimming shortened V by 5 bases and J by 3 bases, and 14 bases separated the two germline ends. This CDR3 spans 14 amino acids. The CDR3 here is CASSHTPTYYEQYF. The CDR3 region has the DNA TGTGCCAGCAGCCACACTCCGACCTACTACGAGCAGTACTTC.

V is TRBV7-8 and J is TRBJ1-5; D call uncertain. The length of the CDR3 is 16 residues. Germline CDR1 SGHVS, CDR2 FQNEAQ. V lost 0 bases and J 1 base, leaving 10 bases between the germline ends. CDR3 sequence reads: CASSLARAASNQPQHF. CDR3 in DNA: TGTGCCAGCAGCTTAGCACGGGCGGCGAGCAATCAGCCCCAGCATTTT.

The chain carries TRBV4-1 and TRBJ1-2; TRBD1 aligns across 11 bases. CDR3 length equals 16 residues. Trimming removed 3 bases from V and 5 bases from J; junction bases left unmatched: 8. Germline V gives CDR1 MGHRA, CDR2 YSYEKL. CDR3 in amino acids: CASSQTQDRGPYGYTF. The CDR3 DNA sequence: TGCGCCAGCAGCCAGACCCAGGACAGGGGGCCTTATGGCTACACCTTC.

The chain has TRBV20-1 and TRBJ2-3; 7 nucleotides match TRBD2. V lost 4 bases, J lost 3 bases, and 10 bases stayed unmatched. The CDR3 extends over 15 amino acids. Germline CDR1 is DFQATT and CDR2 is SNEGSKA (reference sequence). The CDR3 loop reads CSAISASGGTDTQYF. The CDR3 nucleotides are TGCAGTGCTATATCAGCTAGCGGAGGAACAGATACGCAGTATTTT.

The V call is TRBV12-3 or TRBV12-4, the J call TRBJ1-2; tentatively, D is TRBD1 (5 bases). The CDR3 contains 13 residues. Trimming left V 6 bases short and J 6 bases short, with 14 bases between. CDR3 sequence: CASSISGGDGYTF. The CDR3 DNA sequence: TGTGCCAGCAGCATATCGGGGGGGGATGGCTACACCTTC.

The chain carries TRBV2 and TRBJ1-2, with 9 bases lining up with TRBD1. The CDR3 is 17 residues long. Per germline, CDR1 SNHLY and CDR2 FYNNEI. J was trimmed by 3 bases and V by 4 bases; bases with no gene match: 12. The CDR3 DNA is TGTGCCAGCAGTGGACCTAGGACAGGGGAGATGCACTATGGCTACACCTTC. Translating gives CASSGPRTGEMHYGYTF. Together with reference TRBV2 and TRBJ1-2, the CDR3 gives the full variable domain: EPEVTQTPSHQVTQMGQEVILRCVPISNHLYFYWYRQILGQKVEFLVSFYNNEISEKSEIFDDQFSVERPDGSNFTLKIRSTKLEDSAMYFCASSGPRTGEMHYGYTFGSGTRLTVV.

The chain uses TRBV19 and TRBJ1-2, with D possibly TRBD1 on 5 matching bases. Trimming cost V 4 bases and J 8 bases, with 11 bases left between them. Germline CDR1 is LNHDA and CDR2 is SQIVND (reference sequence). The CDR3 contains 12 residues. As DNA, the CDR3 is TGTGCCAGTAGTACCCTGCAGGGAGGCTACACCTTC. Protein product: CASSTLQGGYTF.

This clonotype was seen more than once but under ten times. J is TRBJ2-2 and V is TRBV19, with D perhaps TRBD1 (5 bases). V dropped 4 bases and J dropped 5 bases, with 8 bases sitting between them. The CDR3 totals 13 residues. The germline CDR1 and CDR2 sequences are LNHDA and SQIVND (reference sequence). Here the CDR3 reads CASSRQGTGELFF. CDR3 in DNA: TGTGCCAGTAGTAGGCAGGGTACCGGGGAGCTGTTTTTT.

The chain recombines TRBV6-1 with TRBJ1-5; 7 bases match TRBD1. V was clipped by 6 bases and J by 2 bases; unmatched bases: 7. The V gene's germline CDR1 is MNHNS and CDR2 SASEGT. The CDR3 is 15 amino acids. The CDR3 reads CASRPDRAGNQPQHF. The CDR3 DNA reads as TGTGCCAGCAGACCCGACAGGGCGGGCAATCAGCCCCAGCATTTT.

This clonotype has just a few counts. This chain joins TRBV6-1 and TRBJ1-5; D gene unclear. The CDR3 has 16 residues. Trimming stripped 3 bases from V and 0 bases from J, with 12 bases between. Germline V gene lookup returns CDR1 MNHNS and CDR2 SASEGT. CDR3 in amino acids: CASSDLVAYSNQPQHF. CDR3 nucleotides: TGTGCCAGCAGTGATTTGGTCGCTTATAGCAATCAGCCCCAGCATTTT.

The rearrangement joins TRBV6-1 to TRBJ1-1, with D uncertain. Germline V CDR1 and CDR2: MNHNS, SASEGT. The CDR3 loop spans 13 amino acids. The V end lost 5 bases, the J end lost 5 bases, and 12 bases lay between the germline ends. CDR3 bases: TGTGCCAGCAGTAGGGATGACCAGACTGAAGCTTTCTTT. Residues: CASSRDDQTEAFF.

The J gene is TRBJ2-1, the V gene TRBV6-1; D may correspond to TRBD1 or TRBD2 (5 bases each). V was clipped by 6 bases and J by 6 bases, with 15 bases between them. CDR3 length: 14 amino acids. The germline CDR1 and CDR2 sequences are MNHNS and SASEGT. CDR3 sequence: CASRRGETVNEQFF. CDR3 coding DNA: TGTGCCAGCAGGAGGGGAGAGACAGTCAATGAGCAGTTCTTC.

The chain has TRBV5-5 and TRBJ2-7; the D gene is possibly TRBD2 (5 bases). Per the germline V gene, CDR1 is SGHKS and CDR2 is YYEKEE (reference sequence). There are 15 residues in the CDR3. Trimming took 1 base from V and 1 from J, leaving 12 bases between them. The CDR3 DNA sequence: TGTGCCAGCAGCTTGAGGGCCGGGATTTCCTACGAGCAGTACTTC. This codes for CASSLRAGISYEQYF.

The chain links TRBV7-2 to TRBJ1-1; no clear D gene. The germline CDR1 and CDR2 sequences are SGHTA and FQGNSA. The CDR3 consists of 14 residues. V lost 6 bases and J lost 1, with 12 bases in between. CDR3 protein: CASRLLPENTEAFF. The CDR3 DNA is TGTGCCAGCAGACTGTTACCCGAGAACACTGAAGCTTTCTTT.

This chain links TRBV29-1 with TRBJ1-1; tentative D call: TRBD1 (6 bases). The V gene lost 8 bases and the J gene lost 1 base, with 14 bases spanning the gap. This CDR3 is built from 13 residues. The germline V gene has CDR1 SQVTM and CDR2 ANQGSEA. CDR3 residues: CSTRQERNTEAFF. CDR3 in DNA: TGCAGCACCCGACAGGAAAGGAACACTGAAGCTTTCTTT.